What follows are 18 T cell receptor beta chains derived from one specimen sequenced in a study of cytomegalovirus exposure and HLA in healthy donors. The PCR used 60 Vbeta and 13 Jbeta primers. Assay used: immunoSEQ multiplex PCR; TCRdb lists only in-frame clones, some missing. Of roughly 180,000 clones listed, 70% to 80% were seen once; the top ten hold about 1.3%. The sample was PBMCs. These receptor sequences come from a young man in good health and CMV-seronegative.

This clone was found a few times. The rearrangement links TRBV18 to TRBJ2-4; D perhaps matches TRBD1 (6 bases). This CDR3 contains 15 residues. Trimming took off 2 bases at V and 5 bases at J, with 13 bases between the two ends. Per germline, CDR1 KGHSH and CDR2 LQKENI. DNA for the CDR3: TGTGCCAGCTCACCAAGACAGGACCGAGAAAACATTCAGTACTTC. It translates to CASSPRQDRENIQYF.

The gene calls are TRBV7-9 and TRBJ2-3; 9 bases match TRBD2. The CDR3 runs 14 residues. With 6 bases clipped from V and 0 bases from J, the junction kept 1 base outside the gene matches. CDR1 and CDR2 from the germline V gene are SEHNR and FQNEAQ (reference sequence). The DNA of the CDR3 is TGTGCCAGCAGGCGGGGGGGGAGCACAGATACGCAGTATTTT. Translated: CASRRGGSTDTQYF.

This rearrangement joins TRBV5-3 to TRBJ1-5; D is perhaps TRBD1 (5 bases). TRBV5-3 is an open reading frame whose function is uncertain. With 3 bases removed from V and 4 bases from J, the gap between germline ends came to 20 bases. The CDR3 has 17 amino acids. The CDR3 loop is CARSYNRLYFRNQPQHF. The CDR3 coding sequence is TGTGCCAGAAGCTACAACAGGCTCTACTTCCGTAATCAGCCCCAGCATTTT.

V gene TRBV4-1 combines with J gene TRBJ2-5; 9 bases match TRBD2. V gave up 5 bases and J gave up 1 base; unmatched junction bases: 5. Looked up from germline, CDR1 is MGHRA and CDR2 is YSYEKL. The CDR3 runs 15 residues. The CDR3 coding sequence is TGCGCCAGCAGCTTCCGGACTAGCGCCCAAGAGACCCAGTACTTC. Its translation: CASSFRTSAQETQYF.

The CDR3 is CASSLVASEQFF. The CDR3 bases are TGTGCCAGCAGCTTAGTAGCTAGTGAGCAGTTCTTC. The chain carries TRBV11-3 and TRBJ2-1; D gene unclear. Germline lookup yields CDR1 SGHNT and CDR2 YENEEA. The CDR3 extends over 12 amino acids. Trimming left V 1 base short and J 9 bases short, with 7 bases between.

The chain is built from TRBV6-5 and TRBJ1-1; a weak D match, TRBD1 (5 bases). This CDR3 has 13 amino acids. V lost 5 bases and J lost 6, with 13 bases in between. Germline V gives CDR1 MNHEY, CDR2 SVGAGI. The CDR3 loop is CASSRTHAAEAFF. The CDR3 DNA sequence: TGTGCCAGCAGTCGGACACACGCGGCTGAAGCTTTCTTT.

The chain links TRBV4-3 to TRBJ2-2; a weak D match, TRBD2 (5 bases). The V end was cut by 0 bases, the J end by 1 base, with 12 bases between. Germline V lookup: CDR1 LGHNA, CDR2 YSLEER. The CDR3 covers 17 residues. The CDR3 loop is CASSQDTSGVNTGELFF. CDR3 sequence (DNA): TGCGCCAGCAGCCAAGATACAAGCGGAGTGAACACCGGGGAGCTGTTTTTT.

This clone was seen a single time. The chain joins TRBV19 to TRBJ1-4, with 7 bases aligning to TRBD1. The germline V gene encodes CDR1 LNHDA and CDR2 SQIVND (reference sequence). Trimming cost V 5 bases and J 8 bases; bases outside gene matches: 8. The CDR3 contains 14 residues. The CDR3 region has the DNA TGTGCCAGTAGTGCGCGACAGGGACCCGAAAAACTGTTTTTT. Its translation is CASSARQGPEKLFF.

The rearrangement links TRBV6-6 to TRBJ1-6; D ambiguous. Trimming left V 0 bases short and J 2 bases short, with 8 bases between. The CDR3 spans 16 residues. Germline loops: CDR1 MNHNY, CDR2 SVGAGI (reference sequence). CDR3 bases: TGTGCCAGCAGTTACTCCCCGAGCACCTATAATTCACCCCTCCACTTT. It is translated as CASSYSPSTYNSPLHF.

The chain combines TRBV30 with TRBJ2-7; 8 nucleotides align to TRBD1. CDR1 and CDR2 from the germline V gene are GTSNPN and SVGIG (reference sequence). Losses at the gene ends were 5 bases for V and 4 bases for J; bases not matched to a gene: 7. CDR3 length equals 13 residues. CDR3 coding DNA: TGTGCCTGGGCCCGGGACAGGCCATACGAGCAGTACTTC. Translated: CAWARDRPYEQYF.

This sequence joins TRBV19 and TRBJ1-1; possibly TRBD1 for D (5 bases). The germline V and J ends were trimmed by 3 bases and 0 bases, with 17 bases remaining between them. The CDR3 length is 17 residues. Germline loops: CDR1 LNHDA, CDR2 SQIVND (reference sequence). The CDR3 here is CASSIEARVKMNTEAFF. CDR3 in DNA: TGTGCCAGTAGTATCGAGGCCAGGGTAAAAATGAACACTGAAGCTTTCTTT. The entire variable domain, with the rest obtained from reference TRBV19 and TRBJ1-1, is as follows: DGGITQSPKYLFRKEGQNVTLSCEQNLNHDAMYWYRQDPGQGLRLIYYSQIVNDFQKGDIAEGYSVSREKKESFPLTVTSAQKNPTAFYLCASSIEARVKMNTEAFFGQGTRLTVV.

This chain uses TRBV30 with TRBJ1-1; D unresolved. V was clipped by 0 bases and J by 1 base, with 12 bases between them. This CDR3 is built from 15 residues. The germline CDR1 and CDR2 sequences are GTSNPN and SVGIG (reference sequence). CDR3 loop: CAWSVRTAGNTEAFF. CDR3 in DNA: TGTGCCTGGAGTGTACGTACAGCAGGGAACACTGAAGCTTTCTTT.

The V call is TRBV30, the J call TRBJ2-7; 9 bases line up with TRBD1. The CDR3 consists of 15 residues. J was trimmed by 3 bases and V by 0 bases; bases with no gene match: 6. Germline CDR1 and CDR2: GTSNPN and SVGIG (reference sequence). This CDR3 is CAWSVRLGQGYEQYF. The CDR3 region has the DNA TGTGCCTGGAGTGTACGATTGGGACAGGGCTACGAGCAGTACTTC. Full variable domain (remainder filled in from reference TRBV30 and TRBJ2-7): SQTIHQWPATLVQPVGSPLSLECTVEGTSNPNLYWYRQAAGRGLQLLFYSVGIGQISSEVPQNLSASRPQDRQFILSSKKLLLSDSGFYLCAWSVRLGQGYEQYFGPGTRLTVT.

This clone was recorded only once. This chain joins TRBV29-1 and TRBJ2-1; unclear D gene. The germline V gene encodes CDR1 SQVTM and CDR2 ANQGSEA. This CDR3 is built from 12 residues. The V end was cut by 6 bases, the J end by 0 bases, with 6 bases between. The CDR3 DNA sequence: TGCAGCGTAAGGAGCTCCTACAATGAGCAGTTCTTC. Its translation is CSVRSSYNEQFF.

The CDR3 DNA is TGTGCCAGCAGCCTCACAGGGACGATCTCCTACGAGCAGTACTTC. As protein: CASSLTGTISYEQYF. V and J are TRBV7-9 and TRBJ2-7, with D possibly being TRBD1 (6 bases). The V gene's germline CDR1 is SEHNR and CDR2 FQNEAQ (reference sequence). V lost 5 bases to trimming and J lost 0 bases, with 14 bases between them. CDR3 length: 15 amino acids.

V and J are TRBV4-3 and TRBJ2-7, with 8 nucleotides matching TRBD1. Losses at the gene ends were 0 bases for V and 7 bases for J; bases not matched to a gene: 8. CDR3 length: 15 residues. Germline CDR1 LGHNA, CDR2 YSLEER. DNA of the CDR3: TGCGCCAGCAGCCAAGATGCGACAGGGGACATGGAGCAGTACTTC. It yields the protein CASSQDATGDMEQYF.

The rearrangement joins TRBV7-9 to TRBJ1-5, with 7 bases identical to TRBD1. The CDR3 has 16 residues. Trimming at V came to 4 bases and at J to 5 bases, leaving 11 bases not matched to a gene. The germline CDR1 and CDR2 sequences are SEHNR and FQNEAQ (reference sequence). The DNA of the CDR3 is TGTGCCAGCAGCTACTACTTACAGGGGTCCCATCAGCCCCAGCATTTT. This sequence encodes CASSYYLQGSHQPQHF.

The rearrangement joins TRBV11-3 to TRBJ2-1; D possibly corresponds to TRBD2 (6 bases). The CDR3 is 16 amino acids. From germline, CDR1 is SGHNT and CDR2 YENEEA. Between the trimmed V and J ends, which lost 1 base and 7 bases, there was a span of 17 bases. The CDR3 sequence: CASSLGSGGLGNEQFF. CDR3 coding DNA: TGTGCCAGCAGCTTAGGGTCCGGGGGTCTGGGGAATGAGCAGTTCTTC.